This record covers a single T cell receptor beta chain. Its antigen is as yet unknown. At one end the junction does not follow the germline gene, possibly because of a read error. The CDR3 spans 15 residues. Germline lookup yields CDR1 SGHVS and CDR2 FQNEAQ. Likely unrecorded immune exposures existed in these nominally healthy donors. The data are from a study of cytomegalovirus exposure and HLA in healthy donors. Across the whole study: Inside one of the first data releases sat about 91 million unique TCRs taken from HLA-typed donors. Study conclusions and caveats: In vitro checks showed that three CMV-associated chains really do target CMV antigens. TCR beta sequences numbering over 15,000 were associated with HLA alleles at 0.05 false discovery rate in a later analysis.

PCR primers comprised 60 Vbeta and 13 Jbeta primers. Generated by immunoSEQ multiplex PCR, the TCRdb table keeps only in-frame clones and is missing some. With about 64,000 clones in the sample, the ten largest clones hold 3.6%. This rearrangement joins TRBV7-8 to TRBJ1-2; 9 bases agree with TRBD1. This TCR was sampled from a woman between 18 and 29 years old in good health and CMV-seronegative. Sequences were obtained from PBMCs. The CDR3 coding sequence is TGTGCCAGCAGCATAGCAGGGACAGGGAGTAGTGGCTACACCTTC. Its protein product is CASSIAGTGSSGYTF.